The entry below describes one T cell receptor beta chain. The method was immunoSEQ multiplex PCR; TCRdb's version includes in-frame clones alone and lacks a portion of them. The sample includes more than 80,000 clones, approximately 90% of them seen just once. This sample was included in a study of T cell changes during pregnancy in multiple sclerosis. The CDR3 length is 12 residues. Per the germline V gene, CDR1 is MRHNA and CDR2 is SNTAGT. The junction had 8 bases not matched to a gene; V was cut back by 6 bases and J by 11 bases. The chain recombines TRBV6-4 with TRBJ2-3; 7 bases match TRBD2. Sample: peripheral blood, taken after pregnancy. The TCR comes from a female donor with multiple sclerosis, enrolled in a pregnancy study. DNA for the CDR3: TGTGCCAGCAGCGGGGGGACGGGGAGGCAGTATTTT. Translated: CASSGGTGRQYF.